The entry that follows covers one T cell receptor (beta chain) sequence. Antigen: not known. Primers for the PCR totalled 60 Vbeta and 13 Jbeta. As processed by the authors: Later work found 80 million to 85 million unique TCR beta chains, with around 10 million shared. Profiling relied on immunoSEQ multiplex PCR, and the TCRdb table lists in-frame clones only, not all of them. Clonal size and the V and J genes are those of that table, whereas D and trimming came from the DNA. The repertoire holds about 110,000 clones, nearly 80% seen once, with 1% to 1.5% in the top ten. This sample stems from a study of cytomegalovirus exposure and HLA in healthy donors. Study-wide findings and caveats: The later analysis indicated that the majority of CMV-associated TCR beta chains appeared HLA-restricted. Later analysis reportedly placed an Asian-associated ancestry cluster below the roughly 700-donor mean in N-insertions.

The sequenced sample consisted of PBMCs. The receptor's source is a woman in her twenties or thirties in good health and CMV-seronegative.

CDR3 in amino acids: CASSGGRPYEQYF. As DNA, the CDR3 is TGTGCCAGCAGTGGAGGACGGCCCTACGAGCAGTACTTC. This chain connects TRBV6-5 to TRBJ2-7; TRBD2 is a possible D gene (5 bases). The germline V and J ends were trimmed by 5 bases and 2 bases, with 10 bases remaining between them. The CDR3 length is 13 residues. CDR1 is MNHEY and CDR2 is SVGAGI in the germline V gene.